This T cell receptor (beta chain) was sequenced during a study of cytomegalovirus exposure and HLA in healthy donors. Study outcomes and limitations: Reports showed the classifier diagnosing cytomegalovirus status with high specificity and sensitivity. Later work showed greater clonal expansion in HLA-associated TCR beta chains than in equally common others. A later analysis associated around 17,000 TCR beta sequences with HLA alleles at a 0.05 false discovery rate. In vitro testing confirmed a few CMV-associated chains as specific for CMV antigens.

Comments on this clone: The target antigen is unknown.

In the PCR, 60 Vbeta and 13 Jbeta primers were used. Assay: immunoSEQ multiplex PCR; the TCRdb copy retains only in-frame clones and omits some. The sample has 150,000 to 200,000 clones, around 81% seen once; the top ten hold around 2%. The clonotype originates from a young woman in good health and CMV-seropositive. Sequencing was carried out using PBMCs.

CDR3 protein: CASSFYNQPQHF. The CDR3 region has the DNA TGTGCCAGCAGCTTCTACAATCAGCCCCAGCATTTT. V gene TRBV7-9 combines with J gene TRBJ1-5; D remains ambiguous. With 3 bases removed from V and 3 bases from J, the gap between germline ends came to 3 bases. The CDR3 loop spans 12 amino acids. Germline V gene sequence: CDR1 SEHNR, CDR2 FQNEAQ (reference sequence).